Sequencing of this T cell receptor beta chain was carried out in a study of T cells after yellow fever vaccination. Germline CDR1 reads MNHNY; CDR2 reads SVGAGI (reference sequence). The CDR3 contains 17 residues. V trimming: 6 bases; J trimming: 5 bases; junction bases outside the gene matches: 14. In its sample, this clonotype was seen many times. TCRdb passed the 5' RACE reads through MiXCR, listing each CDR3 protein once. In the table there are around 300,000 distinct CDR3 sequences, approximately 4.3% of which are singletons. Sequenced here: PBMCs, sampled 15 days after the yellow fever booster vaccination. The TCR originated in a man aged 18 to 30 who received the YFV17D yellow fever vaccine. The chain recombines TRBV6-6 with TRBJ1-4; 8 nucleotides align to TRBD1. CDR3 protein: CASRKRGLTGENEKLFF. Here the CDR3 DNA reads TGTGCCAGCAGAAAAAGGGGTCTGACAGGGGAGAATGAAAAACTGTTTTTT.